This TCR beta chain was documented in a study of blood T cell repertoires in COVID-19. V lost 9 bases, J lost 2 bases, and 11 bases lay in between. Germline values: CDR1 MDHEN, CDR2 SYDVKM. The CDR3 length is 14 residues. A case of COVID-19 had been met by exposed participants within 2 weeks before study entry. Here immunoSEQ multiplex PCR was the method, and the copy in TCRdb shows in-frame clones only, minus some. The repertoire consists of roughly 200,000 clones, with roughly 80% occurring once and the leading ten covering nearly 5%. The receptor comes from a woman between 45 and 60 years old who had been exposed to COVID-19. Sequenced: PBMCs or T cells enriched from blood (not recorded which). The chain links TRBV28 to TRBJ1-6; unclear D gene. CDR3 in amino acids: CASNRSTYNSPLHF. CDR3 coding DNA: TGTGCCAGTAATAGGAGCACCTATAATTCACCCCTCCACTTT.